The next 14 T cell receptor beta chains were all read from a single sample in a study of T cell responses to AZD1222 COVID-19 vaccine. Clones were sequenced by immunoSEQ multiplex PCR, and TCRdb holds only the in-frame ones, with some missing. This sample has 75,000 to 95,000 clones, with nearly 90% found just once. The sequenced sample was peripheral blood, obtained on day 0 of MenACWY control vaccination. The receptors were gathered from an adult in good health.

The rearrangement joins TRBV18 to TRBJ1-2; 8 nucleotides match TRBD1. CDR1 is KGHSH and CDR2 is LQKENI in the germline V gene. V shed 1 base and J 2 bases; nucleotides not matched to a gene: 3. The CDR3 covers 15 residues. The CDR3 loop reads CASSPRQGRNYGYTF. In DNA form, the CDR3 reads TGTGCCAGCTCACCACGACAGGGGAGGAACTATGGCTACACCTTC. Full variable domain (outside the CDR3, taken from reference TRBV18 and TRBJ1-2): NAGVMQNPRHLVRRRGQEARLRCSPMKGHSHVYWYRQLPEEGLKFMVYLQKENIIDESGMPKERFSAEFPKEGPSILRIQQVVRGDSAAYFCASSPRQGRNYGYTFGSGTRLTVV.

This clone was detected a few times. The genes are TRBV10-2 and TRBJ2-7; D unclear. The V gene's germline CDR1 is WSHSY and CDR2 SAAADI. The CDR3 consists of 14 residues. The ends were cut back, 0 bases at V and 2 bases at J, with 8 bases in the middle. The CDR3 sequence is CASSESWGPYEQYF. The CDR3 DNA reads as TGCGCCAGCAGTGAGTCGTGGGGTCCCTACGAGCAGTACTTC.

The rearrangement links TRBV7-2 to TRBJ1-1, with a tentative D call TRBD1 (5 bases). V lost 5 bases and J lost 1, with 14 bases in between. The CDR3 has 15 amino acids. CDR1 and CDR2 from the germline V gene are SGHTA and FQGNSA. The CDR3 DNA sequence: TGTGCCAGCAGCCCACAGGCTGGGGGGAACACTGAAGCTTTCTTT. It yields the protein CASSPQAGGNTEAFF.

Only a few counts were recorded for this clone. V usage is TRBV24-1 and J usage is TRBJ1-1; unclear D gene. This CDR3 is built from 17 residues. Germline V lookup: CDR1 KGHDR, CDR2 SFDVKD. The V end lost 3 bases, the J end lost 3 bases, and 19 bases lay between the germline ends. CDR3 protein: CATSDLHVRANHTEAFF. The CDR3, as DNA: TGTGCCACCAGTGATCTGCATGTCCGGGCGAACCACACTGAAGCTTTCTTT.

The rearrangement links TRBV9 to TRBJ1-3; D may be TRBD1 (6 bases). This CDR3 comprises 15 residues. Germline lookup yields CDR1 SGDLS and CDR2 YYNGEE. Trimming took 6 bases from V and 0 from J, leaving 13 bases between them. DNA of the CDR3: TGTGCCAGCACGGACAGATTAGGCTCTGGAAACACCATATATTTT. This gives the protein CASTDRLGSGNTIYF. Filled out from reference TRBV9 and TRBJ1-3, the complete variable domain reads DSGVTQTPKHLITATGQRVTLRCSPRSGDLSVYWYQQSLDQGLQFLIQYYNGEERAKGNILERFSAQQFPDLHSELNLSSLELGDSALYFCASTDRLGSGNTIYFGEGSWLTVV.

The chain employs TRBV30 and TRBJ1-6; 7 bases map to TRBD1. The trim removed 3 bases at V and 9 bases at J, leaving 11 bases unmatched. The CDR3 loop spans 15 amino acids. Germline V CDR1 and CDR2: GTSNPN, SVGIG (reference sequence). The chain's CDR3 is CAWSLWDREGSPLHF. The CDR3 region has the DNA TGTGCCTGGAGCCTATGGGACAGAGAGGGTTCACCCCTCCACTTT.

With regard to this clone: It is unclear where the CDR3 begins or ends on the DNA, so no DNA is shown, and the CDR3 is as TCRdb lists it. The gene calls are TRBV29-1 and TRBJ1-2. The CDR3 adds up to 9 amino acids, both ends counted. The germline V gene encodes CDR1 SQVTM and CDR2 ANQGSEA. The CDR3 loop is CSVGGGNTF.

The V and J genes are TRBV12-3 or TRBV12-4 and TRBJ2-3, with D uncertain. The CDR3 is 11 residues long. Trimming removed 5 bases at V and 7 bases at J, with 7 bases between. The CDR3 nucleotides read TGTGCCAGCAGTGCGACGCATACGCAGTATTTT. Its translation: CASSATHTQYF.

V and J are TRBV7-2 and TRBJ2-7; 16 bases align to TRBD2. CDR3 length: 18 residues. J was trimmed by 4 bases and V by 3 bases; bases with no gene match: 9. Germline CDR1 reads SGHTA; CDR2 reads FQGNSA. DNA for the CDR3: TGTGCCAGCAGCTTGTCGGGACTAGCGGGGGGGCCTGGTTACGAGCAGTACTTC. Amino acid sequence: CASSLSGLAGGPGYEQYF.

The chain joins TRBV7-8 to TRBJ1-3, with D hard to call. The CDR3 runs 15 residues. Trimming shortened V by 1 base and J by 0 bases, and 7 bases separated the two germline ends. Germline loops: CDR1 SGHVS, CDR2 FQNEAQ. CDR3 sequence: CASSLVRPSGNTIYF. For the CDR3, the DNA is TGTGCCAGCAGCTTAGTACGCCCCTCTGGAAACACCATATATTTT.

This chain uses TRBV4-2 with TRBJ1-5, with D perhaps TRBD1 (5 bases). V dropped 4 bases and J dropped 1 base, with 23 bases sitting between them. CDR1 and CDR2 from the germline V gene are LGHNA and YNFKEQ. The CDR3 length is 19 residues. The chain's CDR3 is CASSPAAGSIYRSNQPQHF. The CDR3 nucleotides are TGTGCCAGCAGCCCAGCGGCAGGGAGTATCTATAGGAGCAATCAGCCCCAGCATTTT.

The chain has TRBV4-1 and TRBJ1-2; unclear D gene. Looked up from germline, CDR1 is MGHRA and CDR2 is YSYEKL. V lost 0 bases to trimming and J lost 8 bases, with 13 bases between them. CDR3 length equals 14 residues. The CDR3 spells CASSQDRIPVGYTF. As DNA, the CDR3 is TGCGCCAGCAGCCAAGATCGGATTCCAGTGGGCTACACCTTC.

J is TRBJ1-1 and V is TRBV7-2; D might be TRBD1 (6 bases). V was trimmed by 5 bases and J by 3 bases, leaving 13 bases between them. Germline V gives CDR1 SGHTA, CDR2 FQGNSA. This CDR3 region has 14 residues. In DNA form, the CDR3 reads TGTGCCAGCAGCCAGCGACAGGCCCACACTGAAGCTTTCTTT. This encodes CASSQRQAHTEAFF. Filled out from reference TRBV7-2 and TRBJ1-1, the complete variable domain reads GAGVSQSPSNKVTEKGKDVELRCDPISGHTALYWYRQSLGQGLEFLIYFQGNSAPDKSGLPSDRFSAERTGGSVSTLTIQRTQQEDSAVYLCASSQRQAHTEAFFGQGTRLTVV.

J is TRBJ2-5 and V is TRBV27, with 9 bases lining up with TRBD2. V was clipped by 5 bases and J by 3 bases; unmatched bases: 7. CDR3 length: 15 residues. Germline CDR1 MNHEY, CDR2 SMNVEV (reference sequence). This CDR3 is CASSPRGTSKETQYF. CDR3 DNA sequence: TGTGCCAGCAGTCCCCGGGGGACTAGCAAAGAGACCCAGTACTTC.